This paragraph reports one T cell receptor (beta chain). Antigen: not known. This sample stems from a study of cytomegalovirus exposure and HLA in healthy donors. Whole-study results and caveats: Reportedly, HLA-A and HLA-B alleles of most subjects were accurately predicted from TCR beta. Researchers reported from a later analysis that most CMV-associated TCR beta chains appeared HLA-restricted. Sequencing depth across donors, presence/absence analyses assumed, was roughly uniform.

Losses at the gene ends were 4 bases for V and 4 bases for J; bases not matched to a gene: 11. Germline V gene data show CDR1 as SGHRS and CDR2 as YFSETQ. This CDR3 spans 17 amino acids. PCR employed 60 Vbeta and 13 Jbeta primers. Using immunoSEQ multiplex PCR, the repertoire was profiled, and TCRdb retains in-frame clones only, with some absent. Of about 98,000 clones in the sample, around 67% were seen once. The receptor was isolated from a man aged 45-65 years in good health and CMV-seronegative. The rearrangement uses TRBV5-1 and TRBJ2-3; 11 bases line up with TRBD2. Sequencing used PBMCs. In DNA, the CDR3 is TGCGCCAGCAGCGTACCTAAGACTAGCGGGAATGCAGATACGCAGTATTTT. Protein product: CASSVPKTSGNADTQYF.